What follows describes a single T cell receptor beta chain. Antigen unknown. As handled by the study authors: Owing to the provision of junction-only sequences devoid of quality scores by immunoSEQ, filtering differed. Generated by immunoSEQ multiplex PCR, the TCRdb table keeps only in-frame clones and is missing some. D and trimming were read from the DNA, whereas the V and J calls and clone size are those reported in that table. The sample includes approximately 350,000 clones, just over 95% of them seen just once. V was pared by 8 bases and J by 1 base, with 4 bases of the junction left unmatched. The CDR3 contains 13 residues. CDR1 is SNHLY, CDR2 FYNNEI, per germline. The data stem from a study of shared clonotypes between healthy human individuals. Study conclusions and caveats: Clonotypes shared by all four donors outscored non-shared clonotypes in generation probability.

The donors, all of them Caucasian adults, lived in Nashville, Tennessee. This receptor was taken from a man aged 25 to 40 in good health. The source material was memory CD8+ T cells sorted from blood. Subset given: CD45RO+ cells pooled with CCR7-negative TemRA cells. This sequence joins TRBV2 and TRBJ1-1, with 7 bases lining up with TRBD1. The CDR3: CASFTGANTEAFF. CDR3 coding DNA: TGTGCCAGCTTTACAGGGGCGAACACTGAAGCTTTCTTT.